This section outlines one TCR beta chain sequence together with its context. Its antigen is still unknown. The CDR3 consists of 14 residues. Trimming removed 0 bases from V and 1 base from J, with 6 bases in between. In germline, CDR1 is LGHDT, CDR2 YNNKEL (reference sequence). The data stem from a study of T-cell memory formation after mild COVID-19. General observations from the study: Cross-reactive memory seemingly joined, as some responding clones were found in pre-infection memory.

TCRdb recomputed calls from the 5' RACE reads with MiXCR, one row per CDR3 protein. The table lists some 250,000 distinct CDR3 sequences, roughly 18% of them singletons, with more than 20% in the top ten. Sequencing used PBMCs or a T cell subset sorted from them (not recorded which). The receptor's source is a man aged 18 to 30 who had mild COVID-19 (a few samples of this study predate the infection). Cell type and time point are not known. The chain employs TRBV3-1 and TRBJ1-1; D gene ambiguous. The CDR3 spells CASSQDFANTEAFF. CDR3 bases: TGTGCCAGCAGCCAAGATTTTGCGAACACTGAAGCTTTCTTT.